This entry features one T cell receptor beta chain sequence. What this receptor recognizes is not known. The input lacks base qualities; no much larger clone sits a single base away. Libraries were prepared through the immunoSEQ multiplex PCR assay. TCRdb obtained this table from immuneACCESS and retained in-frame rearrangements with V and J assigned. These tables miss some clones; where compared with another copy, unresolved V genes account for less than half of the shortfall, and the remainder is unexplained. Across this sample there are more than 80,000 clones, with roughly 90% seen only once. The ten largest clones add up to 1.5% of the sample. The sample belongs to a study of T cell changes during pregnancy in multiple sclerosis (dated by TCRdb to between 2019 and 2020). Describing the broader study: In women with multiple sclerosis, the researchers looked at how the T cell repertoire shifted as pregnancy progressed.

The germline V gene (reference sequence) supplies CDR1 SEHNR and CDR2 FQNEAQ. V trim: 1 base; J trim: 8 bases; unmatched bases: 4. Taken from cysteine to phenylalanine, the CDR3 has 14 residues. Just CDR3 DNA is preserved here, 42 bases in frame from base 1. Recombination joined TRBV7-9 with TRBJ1-2, and TRBD1 matches 10 of the central bases. This TCR was sampled from a female donor with multiple sclerosis, enrolled in a pregnancy study. The source material was peripheral blood, sampled in the first trimester of pregnancy. The CDR3 loop reads CASSLGQGARGYTF. The DNA is as follows: TGTGCCAGCAGCTTAGGACAGGGGGCGCGGGGCTACACCTTC.